This T cell receptor (beta chain) comes out of a study of T cells after yellow fever vaccination (dated by TCRdb to between 2017 and 2020). Broadly, across the study: Libraries from fractions with low cell numbers were prepared with the SMART-Seq v4 Ultra Low Input RNA kit. To track T-cell clones before and after primary and booster YFV17D yellow fever vaccination, bulk TCR alpha and beta repertoires were sequenced longitudinally. Two healthy male donors, one aged 18 to 30 and one aged 30 to 39 years, were included in the cohort. Bulk PBMC replicates and cell subsets were isolated from blood drawn at multiple timepoints before and after both primary and secondary immunization.

Sequenced using an Illumina NovaSeq 6000. TCR cDNA was synthesized by 5'RACE template switching, through which a universal primer site and unique molecular identifiers were introduced. Priming of cDNA synthesis was performed from both the TCR alpha and TCR beta constant segments. Library amplification involved two PCR steps, and the second step added sample barcodes and sequencing adapters. Sequencing of libraries was performed on Illumina HiSeq 2500 (2x100 bp) or NovaSeq (2x150 bp). The study's own analysis went as follows. Reads were demultiplexed and collapsed into UMI consensus sequences with MIGEC, and V(D)J alignment was performed with MiXCR. Clonotypes responding to the vaccine were identified with edgeR on replicate PBMC samples, with the criteria of FDR below 0.01 and a log2 fold change above 5 up to day 15. Bulk clonotypes were assigned CD4 or CD8 identity according to which sequenced CD4 or CD8 repertoire held them at higher abundance. TCRdb reprocessing: public reads trimmed at Q25 with fastp, clones called with MiXCR, in-frame beta chains kept. Rows are unified per CDR3 protein, each entry keeping the most common DNA and genes. TCRdb, rather than the study authors, made the V and J calls. For this sample there are 300,000 to 400,000 distinct CDR3 sequences; roughly 10% appear just once. The biggest ten clones account for about 3.3% of the sample.

Study-wide findings and limitations: The secondary T-cell response was weaker than the primary response but faster, peaking on day 5 instead of day 15. Most clones expanded after primary vaccination (around 96% of CD4 and 70% to 90% of CD8) were re-detected after the booster, suggesting that broad memory maintenance occurred. Because the study included only two donors, the extent to which the findings can be generalized is limited. Because abundant contaminating clonotypes from the bulk population could be contained in FACS-sorted repertoires, computational filtering was required. A small fraction of clonotypes showed up in both the CD4 and CD8 compartments, probably as a result of convergent recombination.

This specimen's treatment or condition label, interpreted: live attenuated yellow fever vaccine strain. PBMCs were isolated from peripheral blood using a standard Ficoll-Paque protocol. Dynabeads CD4 and CD8 positive selection kits were used to isolate the CD4 and CD8 T-cell fractions. TriZol was used to extract RNA from bulk PBMCs, CD4 and CD8 fractions, and dextramer-positive and dextramer-negative fractions. This clonotype came up a few times. What antigen it recognizes has not been identified. No per-base quality is available; no much larger clone lies one base away. For CDR1 and CDR2, the germline V gene lists SGDLS and YYNGEE. V is pruned by 0 bases and J by 6 bases, leaving 14 bases of the junction without a gene match. The CDR3 contains 18 residues, cysteine and phenylalanine counted. CDR3 DNA is the only sequence kept; it has 54 bases, read in frame from the first base.

This TCR came from a man younger than 35 who received the YFV17D yellow fever vaccine. Sequencing was performed on CD4+ T cells sorted from PBMCs, taken 45 days after the yellow fever booster vaccination. Recombination joined TRBV9 with TRBJ2-3; TRBD2 agrees with 9 junctional bases. Read as DNA, the sequence is TGTGCCAGCAGCGTAGTTGAGTGGCCTAGCGGGGATCCGGATACGCAGTATTTT. It specifies CASSVVEWPSGDPDTQYF.